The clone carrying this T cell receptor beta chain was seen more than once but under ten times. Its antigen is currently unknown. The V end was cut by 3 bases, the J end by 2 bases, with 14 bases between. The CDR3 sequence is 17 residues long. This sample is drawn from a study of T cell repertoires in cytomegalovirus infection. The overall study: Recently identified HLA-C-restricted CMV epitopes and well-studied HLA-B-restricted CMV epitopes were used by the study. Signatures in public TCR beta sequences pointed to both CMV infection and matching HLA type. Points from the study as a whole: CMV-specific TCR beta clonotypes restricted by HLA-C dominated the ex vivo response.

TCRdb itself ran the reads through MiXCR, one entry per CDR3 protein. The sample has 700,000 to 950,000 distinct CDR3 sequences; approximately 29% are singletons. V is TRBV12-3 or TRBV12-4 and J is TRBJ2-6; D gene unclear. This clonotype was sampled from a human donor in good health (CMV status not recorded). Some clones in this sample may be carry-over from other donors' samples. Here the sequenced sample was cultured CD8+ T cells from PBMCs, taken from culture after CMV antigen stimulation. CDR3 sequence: CASSFLGTWAGANVLTF. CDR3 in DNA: TGTGCCAGCAGTTTTCTTGGTACTTGGGCTGGGGCCAACGTCCTGACTTTC.